These 8 T cell receptor beta chains share one sample of origin, sequenced in a study of cytomegalovirus exposure and HLA in healthy donors. 13 Jbeta primers and 60 Vbeta primers were used for the PCR. The method was immunoSEQ multiplex PCR; TCRdb's version includes in-frame clones alone and lacks a portion of them. The table shows around 150,000 clones, with approximately 80% occurring only once. The sequenced sample consisted of PBMCs. These receptor sequences come from a man younger than 40 in good health and CMV-seronegative.

As for this clone: The junction departs from the called germline gene at one end, perhaps through a read error. The CDR3 DNA is TGTGCCAGCAGCGTAGCGCGTTACAATGAGCAGTTCTTC. This translates into CASSVARYNEQFF. The rearrangement joins TRBV7-8 to TRBJ2-1, with D possibly being TRBD2 (5 bases). The CDR3 runs to 13 residues. In germline, CDR1 is SGHVS, CDR2 FQNEAQ.

For the CDR3, the DNA is TGTGCCAGCAGCGTGTCCTCTAGCGGGGGCATCACAGATACGCAGTATTTT. This codes for CASSVSSSGGITDTQYF. This chain connects TRBV9 to TRBJ2-3; the match to TRBD2 covers 10 bases. Germline V CDR1 and CDR2: SGDLS, YYNGEE. V shed 2 bases and J 2 bases; nucleotides not matched to a gene: 8. The CDR3 loop spans 17 amino acids.

This rearrangement joins TRBV5-1 to TRBJ1-5; D perhaps matches TRBD1 (5 bases). V gave up 0 bases and J gave up 1 base, with 8 bases separating them. CDR1 and CDR2 from the germline V gene are SGHRS and YFSETQ. The CDR3 extends over 15 amino acids. The CDR3 loop reads CASSLGGVSNQPQHF. The CDR3 nucleotides read TGCGCCAGCAGCTTGGGGGGGGTAAGCAATCAGCCCCAGCATTTT.

This chain connects TRBV5-1 to TRBJ1-1; weak D call: TRBD1 (5 bases). V lost 5 bases and J 3 bases, leaving 14 bases between the germline ends. This CDR3 is 14 amino acids long. Germline V gene lookup returns CDR1 SGHRS and CDR2 YFSETQ. This CDR3 is CASSQQGGDTEAFF. The CDR3 DNA is TGCGCCAGCAGTCAGCAGGGCGGGGACACTGAAGCTTTCTTT.

The CDR3 bases are TGTGCCAGCAGCGTTAGGAGTGGGGCCAACGTCCTGACTTTC. Translating gives CASSVRSGANVLTF. This chain links TRBV6-5 with TRBJ2-6; D gene ambiguous. Trimming removed 6 bases at V and 3 bases at J, with 9 bases between. Germline CDR1 is MNHEY and CDR2 is SVGAGI. This CDR3 comprises 14 residues.

The sample holds one count of this clone. The gene calls are TRBV5-4 and TRBJ2-5; TRBD1 aligns across 7 bases. The CDR3 is made up of 18 amino acids. Germline V gives CDR1 SGHNT, CDR2 YYREEE (reference sequence). The trim removed 4 bases at V and 1 base at J, leaving 16 bases unmatched. CDR3 sequence reads: CASSMGVVDRARQETQYF. CDR3 sequence (DNA): TGTGCCAGCAGCATGGGCGTGGTCGACAGGGCGCGCCAAGAGACCCAGTACTTC.

V gene TRBV2 combines with J gene TRBJ2-7; the match to TRBD1 covers 8 bases. This CDR3 comprises 14 residues. V lost 7 bases to trimming and J lost 5 bases; unmatched junction nucleotides: 10. The germline V gene encodes CDR1 SNHLY and CDR2 FYNNEI. CDR3 sequence (DNA): TGTGCCAGCATCCCAGGACAGGGCGCCGACGAGCAGTACTTC. Translated: CASIPGQGADEQYF. The variable domain in full, with the rest retrieved from reference TRBV2 and TRBJ2-7, is EPEVTQTPSHQVTQMGQEVILRCVPISNHLYFYWYRQILGQKVEFLVSFYNNEISEKSEIFDDQFSVERPDGSNFTLKIRSTKLEDSAMYFCASIPGQGADEQYFGPGTRLTVT.

This chain uses TRBV2 with TRBJ1-1; D is possibly TRBD1 (6 bases). Deletions cut 7 bases from V and 4 bases from J, with 19 bases between. The CDR3 is 15 residues long. Germline V gene lookup returns CDR1 SNHLY and CDR2 FYNNEI. The CDR3 coding sequence is TGTGCCAGCACCTTACAGGGTTTGTCGGGCACTGAAGCTTTCTTT. Translation gives CASTLQGLSGTEAFF.